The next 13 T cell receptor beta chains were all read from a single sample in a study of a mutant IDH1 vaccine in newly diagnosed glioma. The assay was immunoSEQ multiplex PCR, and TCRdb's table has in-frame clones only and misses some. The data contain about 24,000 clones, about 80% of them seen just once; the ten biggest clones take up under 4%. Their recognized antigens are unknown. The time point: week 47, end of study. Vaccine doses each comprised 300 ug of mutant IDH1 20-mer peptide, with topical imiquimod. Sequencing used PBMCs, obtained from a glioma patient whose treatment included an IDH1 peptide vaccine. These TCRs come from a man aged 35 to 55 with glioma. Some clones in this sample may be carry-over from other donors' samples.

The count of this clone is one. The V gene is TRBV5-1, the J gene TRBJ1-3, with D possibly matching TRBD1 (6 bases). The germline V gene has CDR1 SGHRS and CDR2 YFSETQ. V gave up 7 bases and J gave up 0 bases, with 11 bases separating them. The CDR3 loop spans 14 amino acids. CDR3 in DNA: TGCGCCAGCGGTACGGACAGCTCTGGAAACACCATATATTTT. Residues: CASGTDSSGNTIYF.

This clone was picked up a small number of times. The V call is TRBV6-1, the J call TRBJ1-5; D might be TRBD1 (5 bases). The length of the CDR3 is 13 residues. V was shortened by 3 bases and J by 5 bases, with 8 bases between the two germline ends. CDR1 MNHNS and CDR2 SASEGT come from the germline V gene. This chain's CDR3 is CASSEQGDQPQHF. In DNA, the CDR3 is TGTGCCAGCAGTGAGCAGGGAGATCAGCCCCAGCATTTT.

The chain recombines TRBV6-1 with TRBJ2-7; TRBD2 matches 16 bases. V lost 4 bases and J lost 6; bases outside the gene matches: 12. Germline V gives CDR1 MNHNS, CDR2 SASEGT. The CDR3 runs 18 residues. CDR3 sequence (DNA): TGTGCCAGCAGTGGCGGGGGACTAGCGGGGGGGCGCTATCGCGAGCAGTACTTC. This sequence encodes CASSGGGLAGGRYREQYF.

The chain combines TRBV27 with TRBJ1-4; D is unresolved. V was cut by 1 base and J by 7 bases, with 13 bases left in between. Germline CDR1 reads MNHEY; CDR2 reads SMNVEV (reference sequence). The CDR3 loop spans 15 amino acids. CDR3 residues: CASSLLWTLSEKLFF. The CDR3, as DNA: TGTGCCAGCAGTTTATTGTGGACCCTGAGTGAAAAACTGTTTTTT.

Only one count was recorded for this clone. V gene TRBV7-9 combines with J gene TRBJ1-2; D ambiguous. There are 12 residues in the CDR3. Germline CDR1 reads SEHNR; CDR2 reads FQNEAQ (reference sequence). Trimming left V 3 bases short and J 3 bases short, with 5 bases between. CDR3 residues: CASSLDDYGYTF. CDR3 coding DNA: TGTGCCAGCAGCTTGGACGACTATGGCTACACCTTC.

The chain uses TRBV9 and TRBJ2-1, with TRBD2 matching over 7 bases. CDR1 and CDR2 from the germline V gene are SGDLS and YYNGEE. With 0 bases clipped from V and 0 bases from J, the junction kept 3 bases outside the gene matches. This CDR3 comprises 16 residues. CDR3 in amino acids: CASSVAGGNSYNEQFF. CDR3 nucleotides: TGTGCCAGCAGCGTAGCCGGGGGGAACTCCTACAATGAGCAGTTCTTC.

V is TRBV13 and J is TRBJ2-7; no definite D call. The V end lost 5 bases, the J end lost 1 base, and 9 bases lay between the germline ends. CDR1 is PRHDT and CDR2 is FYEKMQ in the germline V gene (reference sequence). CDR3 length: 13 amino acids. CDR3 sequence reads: CASSRYSSYEQYF. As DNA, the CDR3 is TGTGCCAGCAGCAGGTACAGTTCCTACGAGCAGTACTTC. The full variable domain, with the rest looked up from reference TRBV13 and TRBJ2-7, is AAGVIQSPRHLIKEKRETATLKCYPIPRHDTVYWYQQGPGQDPQFLISFYEKMQSDKGSIPDRFSAQQFSDYHSELNMSSLELGDSALYFCASSRYSSYEQYFGPGTRLTVT.

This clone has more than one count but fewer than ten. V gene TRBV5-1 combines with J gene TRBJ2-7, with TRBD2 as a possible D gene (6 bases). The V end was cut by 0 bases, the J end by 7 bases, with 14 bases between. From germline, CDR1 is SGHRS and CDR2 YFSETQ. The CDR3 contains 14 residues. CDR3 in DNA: TGCGCCAGCAGCTTGGGGGCAGTCGGGGGAGAGCAGTACTTC. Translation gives CASSLGAVGGEQYF.

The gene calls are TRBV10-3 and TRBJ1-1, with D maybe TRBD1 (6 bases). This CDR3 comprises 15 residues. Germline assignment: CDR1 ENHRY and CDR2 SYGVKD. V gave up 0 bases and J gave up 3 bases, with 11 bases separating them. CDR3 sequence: CAISESQGTHTEAFF. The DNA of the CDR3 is TGTGCCATCAGTGAGTCACAGGGCACCCACACTGAAGCTTTCTTT.

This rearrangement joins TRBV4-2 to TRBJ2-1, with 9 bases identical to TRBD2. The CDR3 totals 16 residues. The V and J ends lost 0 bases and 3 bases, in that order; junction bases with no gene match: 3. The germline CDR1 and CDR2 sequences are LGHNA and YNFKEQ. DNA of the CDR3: TGTGCCAGCAGCCAAGAGCCTAGCGGGGTCTACAATGAGCAGTTCTTC. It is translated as CASSQEPSGVYNEQFF.

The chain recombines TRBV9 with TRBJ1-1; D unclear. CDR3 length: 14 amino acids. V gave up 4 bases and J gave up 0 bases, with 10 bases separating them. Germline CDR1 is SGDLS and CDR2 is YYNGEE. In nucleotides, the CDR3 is TGTGCCAGCAGCAGGGCCCGAATGAACACTGAAGCTTTCTTT. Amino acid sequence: CASSRARMNTEAFF.

The CDR3 DNA reads TGCGCCAGCAGCCAGCGGACTAGCGGGGGAATAACCTACAATGAGCAGTTCTTC. Protein: CASSQRTSGGITYNEQFF. The chain recombines TRBV4-1 with TRBJ2-1, with TRBD2 matching 13 bases. The V and J ends lost 3 bases and 2 bases, in that order; junction bases with no gene match: 7. CDR3 size: 18 residues. The germline V gene encodes CDR1 MGHRA and CDR2 YSYEKL.

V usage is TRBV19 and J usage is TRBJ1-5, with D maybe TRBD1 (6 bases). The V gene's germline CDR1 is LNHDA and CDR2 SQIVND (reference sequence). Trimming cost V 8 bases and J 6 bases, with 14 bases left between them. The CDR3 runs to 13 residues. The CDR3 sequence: CASDTGLGQPQHF. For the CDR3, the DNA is TGTGCCAGTGATACAGGGCTGGGTCAGCCCCAGCATTTT.